What follows are 5 T cell receptor beta chains derived from one specimen sequenced in a study of T cell responses to AZD1222 COVID-19 vaccine (dated by TCRdb to about 2021). Sample time point, as interpreted from the label and publication: baseline before first vaccination. The library was obtained by the immunoSEQ multiplex PCR assay. TCRdb mirrors the immuneACCESS table, restricted to in-frame sequences. Some clones are absent from its copies; in checked studies, under half trace to an unresolved V gene, and the reason for the others is unknown. The sample table shows roughly 97,000 clones, and over 70% are seen once. The ten most abundant clones make up about 8.7% of the sample. The starting material was peripheral blood, obtained on day 0 of AZD1222 vaccination. The origin of the receptors is an adult in good health.

The chain combines TRBV19 with TRBJ1-5; 7 nucleotides line up with TRBD1. The CDR3 extends over 16 amino acids. The germline CDR1 and CDR2 sequences are LNHDA and SQIVND (reference sequence). V shed 3 bases and J 0 bases; nucleotides not matched to a gene: 5. The CDR3 loop is CASSMGQLYSNQPQHF. The CDR3 region has the DNA TGTGCCAGTAGTATGGGACAGCTGTATAGCAATCAGCCCCAGCATTTT.

This sequence joins TRBV10-3 and TRBJ1-1, with TRBD1 as a possible D gene (5 bases). Trimming cost V 0 bases and J 1 base, with 9 bases left between them. The length of the CDR3 is 15 residues. CDR1 and CDR2 (germline): ENHRY, SYGVKD. CDR3 sequence reads: CAISESLDRNTEAFF. Here the CDR3 DNA reads TGTGCCATCAGTGAGTCGCTAGACAGGAACACTGAAGCTTTCTTT.

This CDR3 reads CASSLNSPLTRHPQETQYF. Here the CDR3 DNA reads TGTGCCAGCAGCTTAAATAGCCCACTAACACGACATCCCCAAGAGACCCAGTACTTC. This chain links TRBV7-2 with TRBJ2-5, with D uncertain. The CDR3 is 19 residues long. Germline V CDR1 and CDR2: SGHTA, FQGNSA. V lost 2 bases and J lost 1, with 23 bases in between.

This chain joins TRBV9 and TRBJ1-2, with D possibly matching TRBD1 (6 bases). The V and J ends lost 2 bases and 4 bases respectively, with 9 bases between them. Germline assignment: CDR1 SGDLS and CDR2 YYNGEE. CDR3 length: 13 amino acids. CDR3 sequence reads: CASSVGGFYGYTF. The CDR3 DNA is TGTGCCAGCAGCGTGGGGGGCTTCTATGGCTACACCTTC.

This sequence joins TRBV12-3 or TRBV12-4 and TRBJ2-1; possible D gene TRBD1, 5 bases. The V end was cut by 6 bases, the J end by 5 bases, with 11 bases between. The CDR3 extends over 13 amino acids. CDR3 sequence reads: CASSPRRDNEQFF. In DNA, the CDR3 is TGTGCCAGCAGCCCCCGCAGGGACAATGAGCAGTTCTTC.